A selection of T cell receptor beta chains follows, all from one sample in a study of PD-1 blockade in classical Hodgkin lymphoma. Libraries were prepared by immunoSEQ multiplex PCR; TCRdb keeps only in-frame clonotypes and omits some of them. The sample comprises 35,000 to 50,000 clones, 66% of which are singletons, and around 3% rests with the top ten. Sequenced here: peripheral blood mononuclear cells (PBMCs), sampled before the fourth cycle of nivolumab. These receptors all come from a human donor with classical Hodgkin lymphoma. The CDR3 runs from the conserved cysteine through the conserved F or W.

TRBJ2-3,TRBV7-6,CASSRGLAGGDFTDTQYF
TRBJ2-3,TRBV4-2,CASRGASGVSSTDTQYF
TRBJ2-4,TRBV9,CASSVAAGSKNIQYF
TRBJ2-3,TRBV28,CASSLLEGTGTSGADTQYF
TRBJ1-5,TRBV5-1,CASSPHPVGYANSGPQHF
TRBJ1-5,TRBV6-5,CASRGRADQPQHF
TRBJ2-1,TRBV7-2,CASSLILQGDEQFF
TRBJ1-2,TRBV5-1,CASSWATGYGYTF
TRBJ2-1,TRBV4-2,CASSQDLAGRAEYNEQFF
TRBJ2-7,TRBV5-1,CASSSTGMGPYEQYF
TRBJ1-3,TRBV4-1,CASSPAPGGGLGNTIYF
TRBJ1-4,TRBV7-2,CASSPSRISNEKLFF
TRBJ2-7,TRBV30,CAWSVGTVYEQYF
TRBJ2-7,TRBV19,CASSIDHGFYEQYF
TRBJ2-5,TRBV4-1,CASSQFGPWGETQYF
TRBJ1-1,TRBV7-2,CASSPIGNTEAFF
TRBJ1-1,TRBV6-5,CASSWDRNTEAFF
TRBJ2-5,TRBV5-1,CASSLGGEETQYF
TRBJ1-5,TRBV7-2,CASRTQGVATQPQHF
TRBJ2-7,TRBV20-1,CSARQYEQYF
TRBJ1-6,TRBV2,CASSRDFQYSPLHF
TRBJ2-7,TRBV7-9,CASSLSGATYEQYF
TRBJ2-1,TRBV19,CASSIWASGTGEQFF
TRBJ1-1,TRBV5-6,CASSPRWALETEAFF
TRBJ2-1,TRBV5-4,CASSPDIYNEQFF
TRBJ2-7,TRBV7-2,CASSWVSGKSYEQYF
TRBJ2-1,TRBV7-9,CASRYAGTDNEQFF
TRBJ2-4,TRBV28,CATRRDSGNIQYF
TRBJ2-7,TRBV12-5,CASGLVLGRKNSAYEQYF
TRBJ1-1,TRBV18,CASSPRGAGTEAFF
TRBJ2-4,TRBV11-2,CASSLDRAALAKNIQYF
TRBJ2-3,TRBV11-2,CASSLILGQGSSTDTQYF
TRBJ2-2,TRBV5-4,CASSSGDPRVGELFF
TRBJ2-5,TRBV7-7,CASSPVGSKETQYF
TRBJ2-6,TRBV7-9,CASSSGPLAVSGANVLTF
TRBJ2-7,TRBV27,CASTPGQGTYEQYF
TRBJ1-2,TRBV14,CASSQERHYGYTF
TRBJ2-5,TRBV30,CAWSPWISETQYF
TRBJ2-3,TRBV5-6,CASSLGSGSGTDTQYF
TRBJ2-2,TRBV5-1,CASSFGTPNTGELFF
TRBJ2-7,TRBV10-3,CATTPTSGESYEQYF
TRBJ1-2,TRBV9,CASSGRPTYGYTF
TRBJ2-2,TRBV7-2,CASRLGGRTGELFF
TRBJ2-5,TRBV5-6,CASSLDRGSIQETQYF
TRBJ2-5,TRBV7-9,CASSLVLVLGETQYF
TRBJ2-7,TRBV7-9,CASSRGTSPYEQYF
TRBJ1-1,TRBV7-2,CASSPRTGWGTEAFF
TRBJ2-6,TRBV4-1,CASSQDLTSGSGANVLTF
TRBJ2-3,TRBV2,CASSEQGIASTDTQYF
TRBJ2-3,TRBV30,CAWTLGLSGDTQYF
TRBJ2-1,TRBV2,CASSEEVGGTIF
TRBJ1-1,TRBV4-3,CASSQEWGTEAFF
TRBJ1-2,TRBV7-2,CASSRTGGNNYGYTF
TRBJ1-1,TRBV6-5,CASSYPQGGNTEAFF